This T cell receptor (beta chain) stems from a study of PD-1 blockade in classical Hodgkin lymphoma (dated by TCRdb to 2018 to 2020). Study-level background: Nivolumab dosing was 3 mg/kg intravenously every 2 weeks, continuing until either disease progression or unacceptable toxicity. The study used TCR beta sequencing and CyTOF to define a peripheral blood immune signature of response to PD-1 blockade in classical Hodgkin lymphoma. General conclusions and limits of the study: A significant rise by C4D1 was seen in CD4+ but not CD8+ TCR diversity (p=0.0027 vs p=0.16), with the rise being most apparent in complete responders (p=0.02). Only a single clinical trial cohort was studied, and what caused the repertoire differences, possibly disease activity or prior therapy, remained undefined. Diversity was lower in patients who began nivolumab less than 1 year after ASCT, so these patients were left out of later analyses to avoid confounding by immune reconstitution. Baseline TCR diversity was reported to be lower in newly diagnosed patients than in healthy donors and to be lower still in relapsed/refractory patients. Trial patients achieving complete response had baseline diversity similar to newly diagnosed patients, whereas partial responders and progressors had significantly lower diversity.

From the cysteine through the phenylalanine, the CDR3 covers 14 amino acids. The DNA shown is the 42-base CDR3, in frame from base 1. V and J are trimmed by 3 bases and 8 bases, and the gene matches miss 6 bases of the junction. As encoded in the germline V gene, CDR1 is KGHSH while CDR2 is LQKENI. Explained via the paper, the time point label denotes: cycle 2 day 1 (C2D1) of nivolumab. All trial patients had relapsed after autologous stem cell transplantation, with cohorts A, B and C differing in prior brentuximab vedotin exposure. The trial cohort included fewer than 60 patients with relapsed/refractory classical Hodgkin lymphoma, and each patient had a best overall response of complete response, partial response or progressive disease. Single-agent nivolumab was administered to trial patients in the multi-cohort phase II CheckMate 205 trial. An independent review committee assessed best overall response by applying the 2007 International Working Group response criteria. Trial PBMCs were obtained immediately prior to nivolumab initiation (C1D1) and on therapy at cycle 2 day 1 and cycle 4 day 1. Peripheral blood was collected in 8 mL Vacutainer Cell Preparation Tubes, from which PBMCs were isolated by centrifugation and then cryopreserved.

The Qiagen DNeasy kit was used to extract genomic DNA from unsorted PBMCs and from the negatively selected CD4+ and CD8+ fractions. TCR beta CDR3 regions were subjected to amplification by immunoSEQ multiplex PCR with primers that anneal to V and J segments. A synthetic immune receptor repertoire was used to minimize amplification bias, and remaining bias was computationally removed after sequencing. Under the source paper's analysis protocol: Repertoire diversity was quantified as the Shannon entropy index using custom Python scripts. The unsorted, CD4+ and CD8+ repertoires were each analyzed separately, with the exception of combined analyses, where CD4+ and CD8+ sequences were merged in silico. Clonal expansion was defined as at least a 2-fold frequency increase after treatment relative to C1D1, with a pseudocount of 0.5 for undetected baseline clones. Singleton clones were defined as clones with 0 or 1 copy at C1D1, and non-singleton clones were defined as clones with 2 or more copies. Clones expanded in unsorted samples were annotated as CD4+, CD8+ or unknown by matching protein sequences in sorted samples from the same patient. Diversity changes from C1D1 to C4D1 were tested in paired samples using Wilcoxon tests. Imported from immuneACCESS, the table was reduced by TCRdb to in-frame sequences with V and J called. These copies leave out some clones; in studies compared against another copy, an unresolved V gene accounts for under half, and the cause of the remainder is not known. The V and J calls and clone size come from that table; D and trimming were worked out from the DNA. The sample table shows under 100,000 clones, and approximately 91% are seen once. The ten largest clones take up 2.6% of the sample.

A note on this clone: No antigen is known for it. Base qualities are not at hand, and no much larger clone is one base apart.

Sequencing used peripheral blood mononuclear cells (PBMCs), obtained before the second cycle of nivolumab. The rearranged chain carries TRBV18 and TRBJ1-2, and 10 junction bases match TRBD1. The TCR was taken from a human donor with classical Hodgkin lymphoma. The sequenced DNA is TGTGCCAGCTCACCGGGTGACAGGGGGCGAGGCTACACCTTC. The translation is CASSPGDRGRGYTF.